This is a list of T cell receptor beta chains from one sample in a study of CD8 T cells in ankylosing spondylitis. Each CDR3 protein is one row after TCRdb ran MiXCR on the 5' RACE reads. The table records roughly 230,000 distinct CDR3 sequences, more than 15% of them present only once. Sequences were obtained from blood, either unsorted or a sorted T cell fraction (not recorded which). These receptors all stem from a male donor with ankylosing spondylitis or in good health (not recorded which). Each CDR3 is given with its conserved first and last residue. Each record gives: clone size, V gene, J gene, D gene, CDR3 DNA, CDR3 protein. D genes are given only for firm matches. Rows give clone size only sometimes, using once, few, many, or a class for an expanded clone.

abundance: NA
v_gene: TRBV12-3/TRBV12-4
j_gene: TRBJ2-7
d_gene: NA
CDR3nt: TGTGCCAGCAGTTTTGAGACCGCCTCCGGCGAGCAGTACTTC
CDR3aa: CASSFETASGEQYF

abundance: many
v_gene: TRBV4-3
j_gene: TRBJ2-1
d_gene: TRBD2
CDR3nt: TGCGCCAGCAGCCGGACTAGCGTCAGCTCCTACAATGAGCAGTTCTTC
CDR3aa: CASSRTSVSSYNEQFF

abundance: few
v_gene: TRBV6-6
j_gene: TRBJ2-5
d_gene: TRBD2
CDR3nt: TGTGCCAGCAGTTCTAGCGGGTGGGAGACCCAGTACTTC
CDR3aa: CASSSSGWETQYF

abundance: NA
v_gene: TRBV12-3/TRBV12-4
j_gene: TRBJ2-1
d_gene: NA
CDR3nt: TGTGCCAGCAAGAAACACGATAGCTCCTACAATGAGCAGTTCTTC
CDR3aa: CASKKHDSSYNEQFF

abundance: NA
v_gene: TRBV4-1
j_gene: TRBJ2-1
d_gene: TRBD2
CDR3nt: TGCGCCAGCAGCCAAGGGGGACTAGCGGGAGAACGTAATGAGCAGTTCTTC
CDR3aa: CASSQGGLAGERNEQFF

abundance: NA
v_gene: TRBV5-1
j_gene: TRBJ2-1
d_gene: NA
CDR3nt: TGCGCCAGCAGCTTCGACTTGAGCTCCTACAATGAGCAGTTCTTC
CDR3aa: CASSFDLSSYNEQFF

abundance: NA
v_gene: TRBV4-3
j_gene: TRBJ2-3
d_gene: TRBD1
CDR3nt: TGCGCCAGCAGCCAAGACACCGGGACAGGGGTTGTAACAGATACGCAGTATTTT
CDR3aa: CASSQDTGTGVVTDTQYF

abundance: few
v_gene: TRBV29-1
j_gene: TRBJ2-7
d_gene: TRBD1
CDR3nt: TGCAGCGTTACCAATCTTACAGGGGTATGGACCGAGCAGTACTTC
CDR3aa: CSVTNLTGVWTEQYF

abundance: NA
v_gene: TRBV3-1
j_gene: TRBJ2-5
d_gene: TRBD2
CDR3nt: TGTGCCAGCAGCCGCCGGGACAGGGGACCTCCGGGACTAGCGGGAGAAGTCTACCAAGAGACCCAGTACTTC
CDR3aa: CASSRRDRGPPGLAGEVYQETQYF

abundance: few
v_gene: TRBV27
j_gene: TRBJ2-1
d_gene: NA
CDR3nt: TGTGCCAGCAGTGCGGACCACGTAGCTGTCGATGAGCAGTTCTTC
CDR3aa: CASSADHVAVDEQFF